Listed below are T cell receptor beta chains from one sample, sequenced in a study of T cells in Graves' hyperthyroidism and ophthalmopathy. TCRdb called the multiplex PCR reads again in MiXCR, with one record for every CDR3 protein. The table includes some 770,000 distinct CDR3 sequences, about a sixth detected once. Sequenced material: blood. These receptors came from a man aged 18 to 30 with Graves' hyperthyroidism. The CDR3 runs from the conserved cysteine through the conserved F or W. The D gene is left open where the match is weak. The size field is filled for only some rows; it gives once, few, many or a size class.

CDR3 protein | CDR3 DNA | clone size | J gene | D gene | V gene
CASSARLGAQAEAFF | TGTGCCAGCAGCGCCAGGCTGGGGGCGCAGGCTGAAGCTTTCTTT | many | TRBJ1-1 | - | TRBV7-8
CASRGSTLSSEAFF | TGTGCCAGCAGGGGGTCAACACTAAGTTCTGAAGCTTTCTTT | many | TRBJ1-1 | - | TRBV2
CASSYDISSYEQYF | TGTGCCAGCAGTTACGATATCAGCTCCTACGAGCAGTACTTC | - | TRBJ2-7 | - | TRBV6-5
CASSLDRGWGEQFF | TGTGCCAGCAGCTTGGACAGGGGGTGGGGGGAGCAGTTCTTC | - | TRBJ2-1 | TRBD1 | TRBV6-1
CASHKTGAAYGYTF | TGTGCCAGCCACAAGACCGGGGCGGCCTATGGCTACACCTTC | few | TRBJ1-2 | - | TRBV6-1
CASSVEATQYF | TGTGCCAGCAGTGTCGAGGCAACCCAGTACTTC | few | TRBJ2-5 | - | TRBV12-3/TRBV12-4
CASSLTYKGLAEETQYF | TGTGCCAGCAGCTTGACATATAAGGGACTAGCGGAAGAGACCCAGTACTTC | - | TRBJ2-5 | TRBD2 | TRBV7-3
CSARGDRGDNEQFF | TGCAGTGCTAGAGGGGACAGGGGTGACAATGAGCAGTTCTTC | few | TRBJ2-1 | TRBD1 | TRBV20-1
CASRAASDVFADTQYF | TGTGCCAGCAGGGCCGCTAGTGATGTTTTCGCAGATACGCAGTATTTT | many | TRBJ2-3 | - | TRBV2
CASSLYRDGSYEQYF | TGTGCCAGCAGTTTATACAGGGACGGCTCCTACGAGCAGTACTTC | many | TRBJ2-7 | - | TRBV28
CSVDSEFGYTF | TGCAGCGTTGATTCAGAGTTTGGCTACACCTTC | few | TRBJ1-2 | - | TRBV29-1
CASSPERQETQYF | TGTGCCAGCAGTCCCGAGCGGCAAGAGACCCAGTACTTC | many | TRBJ2-5 | - | TRBV12-3/TRBV12-4
CASSTRQVPDAEAFF | TGTGCCAGCAGTACGAGACAGGTCCCGGACGCTGAAGCTTTCTTT | many | TRBJ1-1 | - | TRBV28
CATSDPLAGVNEQFF | TGTGCCACCAGTGACCCACTAGCGGGGGTGAATGAGCAGTTCTTC | few | TRBJ2-1 | TRBD2 | TRBV24-1
CASSLATSSNYEQYF | TGTGCCAGCAGCTTAGCAACTAGCTCTAACTACGAGCAGTACTTC | many | TRBJ2-7 | - | TRBV7-2
CASTQTGGKDTQYF | TGTGCCAGCACCCAAACAGGGGGGAAAGATACGCAGTATTTT | few | TRBJ2-3 | TRBD1 | TRBV9
CASSLGGGVGGAYEQYF | TGCGCCAGCAGCTTGGGGGGGGGCGTTGGGGGGGCCTACGAGCAGTACTTC | - | TRBJ2-7 | - | TRBV5-1
CSVGEKPSGPSTGELFF | TGCAGCGTTGGAGAGAAGCCTAGCGGGCCCTCCACCGGGGAGCTGTTTTTT | - | TRBJ2-2 | TRBD2 | TRBV29-1